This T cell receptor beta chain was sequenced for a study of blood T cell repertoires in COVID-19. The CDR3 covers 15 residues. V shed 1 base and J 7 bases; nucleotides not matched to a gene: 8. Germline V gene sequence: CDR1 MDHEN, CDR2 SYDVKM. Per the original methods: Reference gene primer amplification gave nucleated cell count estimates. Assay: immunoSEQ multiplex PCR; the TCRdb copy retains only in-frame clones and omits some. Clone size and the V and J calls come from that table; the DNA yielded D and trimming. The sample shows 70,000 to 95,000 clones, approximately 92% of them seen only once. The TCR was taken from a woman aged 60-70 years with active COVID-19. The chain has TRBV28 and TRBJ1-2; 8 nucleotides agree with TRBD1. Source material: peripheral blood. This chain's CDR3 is CASSLFGRGTGGYTF. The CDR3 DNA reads TGTGCCAGCAGTTTATTTGGTCGGGGGACAGGTGGCTACACCTTC.